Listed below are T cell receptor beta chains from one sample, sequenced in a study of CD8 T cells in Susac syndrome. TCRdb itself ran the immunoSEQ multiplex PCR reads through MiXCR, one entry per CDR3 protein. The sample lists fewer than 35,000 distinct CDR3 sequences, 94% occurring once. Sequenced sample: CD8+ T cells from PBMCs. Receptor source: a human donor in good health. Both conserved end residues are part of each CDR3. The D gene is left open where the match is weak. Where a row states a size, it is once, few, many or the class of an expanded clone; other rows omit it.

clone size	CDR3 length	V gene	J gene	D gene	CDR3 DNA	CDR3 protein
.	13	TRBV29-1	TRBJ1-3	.	TGCAGCGTTTCGACTGATTCTGGAAACACCATATATTTT	CSVSTDSGNTIYF
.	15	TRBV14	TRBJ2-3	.	TGTGCCAGCAGCCACTTTCGGGGGGACAGGGATACGCAGTATTTT	CASSHFRGDRDTQYF
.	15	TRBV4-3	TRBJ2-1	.	TGCGCCAGCAGCCCAGAAAAGGGGCGAGTCGATGAGCAGTTCTTC	CASSPEKGRVDEQFF
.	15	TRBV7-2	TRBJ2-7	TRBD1	TGTGCCAGCAGCCGAGGACAGGGACTCTCCTACGAGCAGTACTTC	CASSRGQGLSYEQYF
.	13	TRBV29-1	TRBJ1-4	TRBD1	TGCAGCGTGGACAGGGGAACTAATGAAAAACTGTTTTTT	CSVDRGTNEKLFF
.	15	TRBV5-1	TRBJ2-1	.	TGCGCCAGCCAGCTTTTTGAAGGCCTCTACAATGAGCAGTTCTTC	CASQLFEGLYNEQFF
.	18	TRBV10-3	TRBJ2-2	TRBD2	TGTGCCATCACCGAGAGCCTAGCGGGGGGACTGAACACCGGGGAGCTGTTTTTT	CAITESLAGGLNTGELFF
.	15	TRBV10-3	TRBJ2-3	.	TGTGCCATTGCCCCGACAGGGAGGGGCCCAGATACGCAGTATTTT	CAIAPTGRGPDTQYF
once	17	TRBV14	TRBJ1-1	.	TGTGCCAGCAGCCAAGATCCTCCGGGACGGGGGAACACTGAAGCTTTCTTT	CASSQDPPGRGNTEAFF
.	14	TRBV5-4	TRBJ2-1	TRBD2	TGTGCCAGCAGCTTGGTGAGGACTAGCAATGAGCAGTTCTTC	CASSLVRTSNEQFF
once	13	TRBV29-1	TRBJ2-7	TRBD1	TGCAGCGTCGGGACAGGGGGCTCCTACGAGCAGTACTTC	CSVGTGGSYEQYF
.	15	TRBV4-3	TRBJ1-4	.	TGCGCCAGCAGCCCGGCGCGGGGGGCGCATGAAAAACTGTTTTTT	CASSPARGAHEKLFF
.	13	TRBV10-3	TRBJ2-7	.	TGTGCCATCAGTGAATCTAGGGTCCACGAGCAGTACTTC	CAISESRVHEQYF
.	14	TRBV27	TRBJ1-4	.	TGTGCCAGCAGTTTAAACAGCCGTAATGAAAAACTGTTTTTT	CASSLNSRNEKLFF
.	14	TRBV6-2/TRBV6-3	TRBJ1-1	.	TGTGCCAGCTCCGTGGCGTCCTTGGACACTGAAGCTTTCTTT	CASSVASLDTEAFF
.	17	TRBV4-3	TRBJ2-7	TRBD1	TGCGCCAGCAGCCAAGTAATGACAGGGGGAAGCTCCTACGAGCAGTACTTC	CASSQVMTGGSSYEQYF
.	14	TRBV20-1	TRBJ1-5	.	TGCAGTGTCGCGGACAGAAATAGCAATCAGCCCCGGCATTTT	CSVADRNSNQPRHF
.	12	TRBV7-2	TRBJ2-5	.	TGTGCCAGCAGCTTATTTTTAGAGACCCAGTACTTC	CASSLFLETQYF
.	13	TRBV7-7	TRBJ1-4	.	TGTGCTAGCAGCCTTGACATACACGAAAAACTGTTTTTT	CASSLDIHEKLFF
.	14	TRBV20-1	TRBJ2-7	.	TGCAGTGCTAGAGATCTGGGGGGAACCTACGAGCAGTACTTC	CSARDLGGTYEQYF
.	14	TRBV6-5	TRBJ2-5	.	TGTGCCAGCAGTTACGCCGGAACCCAAGAGGCGCAGTACTTC	CASSYAGTQEAQYF
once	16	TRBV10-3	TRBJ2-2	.	TGTGCCATCAGTGAGAACGCCGGGTCGAACACCGGGGAGCTGTTTTTT	CAISENAGSNTGELFF
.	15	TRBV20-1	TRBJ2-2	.	TGCAGTGCCGTAGCGCCCCTCCCTAACACCGGGGAGCTGTTTTTT	CSAVAPLPNTGELFF
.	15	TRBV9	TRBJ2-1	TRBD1	TGTGCCAGCAGCGTTAGGGGGACAGAATACAATGAGCAGTTCTTC	CASSVRGTEYNEQFF
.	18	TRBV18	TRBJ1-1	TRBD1	TGTGCCAGCTCACCACCCGCTCAACCGGGGACAGGGAGCACTGAAGCTTTCTTT	CASSPPAQPGTGSTEAFF
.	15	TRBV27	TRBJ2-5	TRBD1	TGTGCCAGCAGTTTTAGGGACAGGGGGATTAAGGCCCAGTACTTC	CASSFRDRGIKAQYF
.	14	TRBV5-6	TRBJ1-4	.	TGTGCCAGCAGCCGGACTTTAACTAATGAAAAACTGTTTTTT	CASSRTLTNEKLFF
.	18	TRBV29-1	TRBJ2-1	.	TGCAGCGTTGGCCCTTCGGGGTCTGCGAATCGCCTCTACAATGAGCAGTTCTTC	CSVGPSGSANRLYNEQFF
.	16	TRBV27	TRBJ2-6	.	TGTGCCAGCAGTTTAAAGACGAACTCTGGGGCCAACGTCCTGACTTTC	CASSLKTNSGANVLTF
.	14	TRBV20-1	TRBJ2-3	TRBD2	TGCAGTGCTAGAGCAACTAGCGGGGCGGTTGAGCAGTATTTT	CSARATSGAVEQYF
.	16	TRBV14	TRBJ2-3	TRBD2	TGTGCCAGCAGCCAAGATGAGCGGGGCGGCACAGATACGCAGTATTTT	CASSQDERGGTDTQYF
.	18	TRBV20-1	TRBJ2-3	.	TGCAGTGCTAGAGAGAGATGGGGGGGGGCTATGAGCACAGATACGCAGTATTTT	CSARERWGGAMSTDTQYF
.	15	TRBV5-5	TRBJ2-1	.	TGTGCCAGCAGCCCAGGGCCGGGACGTCACAATGAGCAGTTCTTC	CASSPGPGRHNEQFF
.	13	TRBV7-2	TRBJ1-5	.	TGTGCCAGCAGCATCACCGGAAATCAGCCCCAGCATTTT	CASSITGNQPQHF
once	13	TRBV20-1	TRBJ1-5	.	TGCAGTGCCCAGGAAGGGGTGTCTCAGCCCCAGCATTTT	CSAQEGVSQPQHF
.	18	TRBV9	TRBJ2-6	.	TGTGCCAGCAGCCTCTCCGCAGCAGCAAGCTCTGGGGCCAACGTCCTGACTTTC	CASSLSAAASSGANVLTF
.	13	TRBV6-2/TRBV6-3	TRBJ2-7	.	TGTGCCAGCAGTTACTCAGGCGGGCCCGAGCAGTACTTC	CASSYSGGPEQYF
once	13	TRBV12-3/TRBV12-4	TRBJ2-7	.	TGTGCCAGCAGTTTTAACGGAGAGCACGAGCAGTACTTC	CASSFNGEHEQYF
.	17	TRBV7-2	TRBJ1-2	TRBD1	TGTGCCAGCAGCTTAGGCCGGACAGGGAACACTAACTATGGCTACACCTTC	CASSLGRTGNTNYGYTF